A single sample is the source of the 14 T cell receptor beta chains below, sequenced in a study of cytomegalovirus exposure and HLA in healthy donors. PCR employed 60 Vbeta and 13 Jbeta primers. The table came from immunoSEQ multiplex PCR; TCRdb's copy has only in-frame clones and leaves some out. Of 120,000 or so clones listed, less than 80% are singletons. Material for sequencing was PBMCs. The receptors stem from a man aged 35-49 years in good health and CMV-seropositive.

The CDR3 reads CASSLGVGVTEAFF. CDR3 bases: TGTGCCAGCAGCTTAGGGGTGGGAGTCACTGAAGCTTTCTTT. The rearrangement links TRBV7-2 to TRBJ1-1, with D unresolved. Germline V lookup: CDR1 SGHTA, CDR2 FQGNSA. Between the trimmed V and J ends, which lost 1 base and 4 bases, there was a span of 10 bases. The CDR3 covers 14 residues.

The chain employs TRBV9 and TRBJ1-4; 11 bases fit TRBD1. CDR3 length: 15 amino acids. Germline-derived CDR1 and CDR2 are SGDLS and YYNGEE. V lost 2 bases, J lost 8 bases, and 5 bases stayed unmatched. The CDR3 spells CASSVIGTGGEKLFF. In DNA, the CDR3 is TGTGCCAGCAGCGTGATTGGGACAGGGGGGGAAAAACTGTTTTTT.

The genes are TRBV30 and TRBJ2-7; 14 positions match TRBD2. CDR1 is GTSNPN and CDR2 is SVGIG in the germline V gene (reference sequence). This CDR3 contains 17 residues. CDR3 coding DNA: TGTGCTTCTCCTACGCCGGGACTAGCGGGGGAGTACTACGAGCAGTACTTC. Translation gives CASPTPGLAGEYYEQYF.

The chain combines TRBV19 with TRBJ1-5; perhaps TRBD1 as D (5 bases). CDR3 length: 10 amino acids. V dropped 11 bases and J dropped 7 bases, with 9 bases sitting between them. CDR1 is LNHDA, CDR2 SQIVND, per germline (reference sequence). The CDR3 DNA sequence: TGTGCCGGGGGGGAGCAGCCCCAGCATTTT. This encodes CAGGEQPQHF.

In its sample, this clone was seen once. The chain employs TRBV11-2 and TRBJ2-3, with D uncertain. CDR3 size: 15 residues. Trimming shortened V by 5 bases and J by 0 bases, and 12 bases separated the two germline ends. Germline assignment: CDR1 SGHAT and CDR2 FQNNGV. DNA for the CDR3: TGTGCCAGCAGCCCCCCTAGAACTAGCACAGATACGCAGTATTTT. Amino acids: CASSPPRTSTDTQYF.

This clone was counted once. V and J are TRBV6-5 and TRBJ2-7; 11 bases fit TRBD2. J lost 3 bases, V lost 2 bases, and 3 bases had no gene match. CDR3 size: 15 residues. Germline CDR1 MNHEY, CDR2 SVGAGI. CDR3 coding DNA: TGTGCCAGCAGTTACAGACTAGCGGGATACTACGAGCAGTACTTC. Translated, it gives CASSYRLAGYYEQYF.

The chain joins TRBV27 to TRBJ2-7; 8 nucleotides match TRBD2. Germline CDR1 and CDR2: MNHEY and SMNVEV (reference sequence). The CDR3 consists of 14 residues. After removal of 7 bases from V and 5 bases from J, the junction contained 10 bases not matched to a gene. CDR3 bases: TGTGCCAGCAAAATAGCGGGAATGGAAGACGAGCAGTACTTC. This translates into CASKIAGMEDEQYF.

This clone has only one observation. The chain recombines TRBV5-4 with TRBJ1-2; D remains unclear. Germline assignment: CDR1 SGHNT and CDR2 YYREEE (reference sequence). The CDR3 is made up of 13 amino acids. V was cut by 4 bases and J by 5 bases, with 12 bases left in between. CDR3 protein: CASSPTLEYGYTF. CDR3 DNA: TGTGCCAGCAGCCCCACCTTGGAGTATGGCTACACCTTC.

V is TRBV2 and J is TRBJ2-6, with D tentatively TRBD2 (5 bases). CDR3 length equals 15 residues. Between the trimmed V and J ends, which lost 3 bases and 0 bases, there was a span of 6 bases. The V gene's germline CDR1 is SNHLY and CDR2 FYNNEI. In DNA form, the CDR3 reads TGTGCCAGCAGTGATCGGGGCTCTGGGGCCAACGTCCTGACTTTC. Its translation: CASSDRGSGANVLTF.

CDR3 sequence: CASNLRDRGRITEAFF. The CDR3 nucleotides are TGTGCCAGCAACCTCCGGGACAGGGGGCGCATCACTGAAGCTTTCTTT. V gene TRBV7-8 combines with J gene TRBJ1-1; 12 positions match TRBD1. CDR3 length equals 16 residues. The V segment lost 7 bases and the J segment 4 bases; nucleotides outside the gene matches: 10. Germline CDR1 and CDR2: SGHVS and FQNEAQ.

V is TRBV7-9 and J is TRBJ2-3, with 7 bases aligning to TRBD1. Germline CDR1 SEHNR, CDR2 FQNEAQ (reference sequence). The CDR3 has 15 amino acids. Trimming removed 4 bases from V and 6 bases from J; junction bases left unmatched: 10. The CDR3 coding sequence is TGTGCCAGCAGCTCCAACAGGGGTGATGGGGATACGCAGTATTTT. This translates into CASSSNRGDGDTQYF.

The rearrangement uses TRBV4-1 and TRBJ2-3; 12 bases are a match to TRBD1. The J segment lost 4 bases and the V segment lost 3 bases, leaving 2 bases of the junction unmatched. This CDR3 region has 15 residues. CDR1 is MGHRA, CDR2 YSYEKL, per germline. CDR3 sequence (DNA): TGCGCCAGCAGCCAGGGACAGGGGGCTCCAGATACGCAGTATTTT. Its translation: CASSQGQGAPDTQYF.

The CDR3 spells CASSESTGSGETQYF. CDR3 coding DNA: TGCGCCAGCAGTGAGTCGACAGGGTCAGGGGAGACCCAGTACTTC. The chain employs TRBV10-1 and TRBJ2-5; 7 nucleotides match TRBD1. V lost 0 bases, J lost 5 bases, and 6 bases stayed unmatched. The length of the CDR3 is 15 residues. Germline V gene lookup returns CDR1 WNHNN and CDR2 SYGVQD (reference sequence).

V usage is TRBV9 and J usage is TRBJ2-5, with 8 bases identical to TRBD2. The CDR3 loop spans 14 amino acids. J lost 3 bases, V lost 0 bases, and 1 base had no gene match. Looked up from germline, CDR1 is SGDLS and CDR2 is YYNGEE. The CDR3 loop is CASSVAGGKETQYF. The CDR3 DNA sequence: TGTGCCAGCAGCGTAGCGGGGGGGAAAGAGACCCAGTACTTC.